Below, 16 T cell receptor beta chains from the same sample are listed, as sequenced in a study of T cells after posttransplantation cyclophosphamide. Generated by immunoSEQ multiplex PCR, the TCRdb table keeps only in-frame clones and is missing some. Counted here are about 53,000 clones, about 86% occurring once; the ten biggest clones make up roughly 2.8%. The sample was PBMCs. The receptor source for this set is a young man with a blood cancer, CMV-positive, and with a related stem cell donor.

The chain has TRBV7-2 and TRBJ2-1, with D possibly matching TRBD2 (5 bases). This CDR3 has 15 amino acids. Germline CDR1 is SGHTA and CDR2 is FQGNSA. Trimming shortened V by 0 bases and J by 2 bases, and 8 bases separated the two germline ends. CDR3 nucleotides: TGTGCCAGCAGCTTAGCTGGGAGTACCTACAATGAGCAGTTCTTC. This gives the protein CASSLAGSTYNEQFF. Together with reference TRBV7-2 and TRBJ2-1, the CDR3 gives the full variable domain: GAGVSQSPSNKVTEKGKDVELRCDPISGHTALYWYRQSLGQGLEFLIYFQGNSAPDKSGLPSDRFSAERTGGSVSTLTIQRTQQEDSAVYLCASSLAGSTYNEQFFGPGTRLTVL.

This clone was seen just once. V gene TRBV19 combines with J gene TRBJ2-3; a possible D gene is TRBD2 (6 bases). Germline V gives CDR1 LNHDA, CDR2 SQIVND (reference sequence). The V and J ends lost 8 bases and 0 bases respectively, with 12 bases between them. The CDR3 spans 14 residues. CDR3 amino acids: CASQQRVSTDTQYF. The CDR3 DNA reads TGTGCCAGTCAGCAGCGGGTTAGCACAGATACGCAGTATTTT.

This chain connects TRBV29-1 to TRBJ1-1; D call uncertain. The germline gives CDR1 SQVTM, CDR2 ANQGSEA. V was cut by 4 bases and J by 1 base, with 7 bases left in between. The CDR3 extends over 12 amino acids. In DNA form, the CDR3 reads TGCAGCGTTGGACGGGGGAACACTGAAGCTTTCTTT. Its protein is CSVGRGNTEAFF.

CDR3 sequence reads: CASSQTGGAANQPQHF. CDR3 DNA sequence: TGTGCCAGCAGCCAGACAGGGGGCGCGGCAAATCAGCCCCAGCATTTT. V gene TRBV28 combines with J gene TRBJ1-5; 10 bases line up with TRBD1. The germline V gene has CDR1 MDHEN and CDR2 SYDVKM. The CDR3 contains 16 residues. V was clipped by 6 bases and J by 4 bases; unmatched bases: 9.

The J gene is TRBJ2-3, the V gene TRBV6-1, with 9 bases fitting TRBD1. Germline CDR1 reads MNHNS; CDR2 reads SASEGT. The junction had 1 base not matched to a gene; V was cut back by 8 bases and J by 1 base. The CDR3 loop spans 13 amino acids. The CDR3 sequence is CASRQGGTDTQYF. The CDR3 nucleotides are TGTGCCAGCCGACAGGGGGGCACAGATACGCAGTATTTT.

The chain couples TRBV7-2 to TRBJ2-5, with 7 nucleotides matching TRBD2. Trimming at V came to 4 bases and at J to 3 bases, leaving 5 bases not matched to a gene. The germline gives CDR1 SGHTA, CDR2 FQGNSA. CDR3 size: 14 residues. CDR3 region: CASSSGTTKETQYF. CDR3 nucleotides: TGTGCCAGCAGCTCCGGGACTACTAAAGAGACCCAGTACTTC.

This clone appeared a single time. DNA for the CDR3: TGTGCCAGCTCATTACCAGTATTCGATGGCTACACCTTC. It codes for CASSLPVFDGYTF. This sequence joins TRBV18 and TRBJ1-2; D call uncertain. This CDR3 is built from 13 residues. The V gene lost 5 bases and the J gene lost 6 bases, with 13 bases spanning the gap. CDR1 and CDR2 from the germline V gene are KGHSH and LQKENI.

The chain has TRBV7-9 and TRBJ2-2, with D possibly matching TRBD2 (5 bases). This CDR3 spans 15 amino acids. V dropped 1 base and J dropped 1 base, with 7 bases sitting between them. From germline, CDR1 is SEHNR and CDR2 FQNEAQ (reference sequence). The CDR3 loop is CASSLVGGNTGELFF. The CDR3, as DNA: TGTGCCAGCAGCTTAGTAGGAGGGAACACCGGGGAGCTGTTTTTT.

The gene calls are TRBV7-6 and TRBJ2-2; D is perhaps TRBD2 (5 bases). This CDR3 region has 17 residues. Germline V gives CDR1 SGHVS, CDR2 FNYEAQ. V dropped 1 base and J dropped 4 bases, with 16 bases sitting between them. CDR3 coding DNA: TGTGCCAGCAGCTTAGAACTCTCCCCGCGGGTCACCGGGGAGCTGTTTTTT. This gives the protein CASSLELSPRVTGELFF.

The CDR3 is CASSQGGESSGANVLTF. CDR3 DNA sequence: TGCGCCAGCAGCCAAGGGGGGGAATCCTCTGGGGCCAACGTCCTGACTTTC. The chain joins TRBV4-1 to TRBJ2-6; D is possibly TRBD2 (6 bases). Trimming took 1 base from V and 0 from J, leaving 10 bases between them. CDR3 length equals 17 residues. Germline values: CDR1 MGHRA, CDR2 YSYEKL.

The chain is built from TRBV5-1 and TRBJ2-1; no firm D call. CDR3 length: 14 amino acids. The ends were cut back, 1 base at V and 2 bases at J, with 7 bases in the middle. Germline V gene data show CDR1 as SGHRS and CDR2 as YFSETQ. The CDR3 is CASSLLLPYNEQFF. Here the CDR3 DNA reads TGCGCCAGCAGCTTGTTACTCCCCTACAATGAGCAGTTCTTC.

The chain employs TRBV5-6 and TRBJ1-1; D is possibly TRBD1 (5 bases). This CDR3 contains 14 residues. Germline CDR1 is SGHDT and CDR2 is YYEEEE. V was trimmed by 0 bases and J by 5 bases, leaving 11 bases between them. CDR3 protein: CASSLGQIGTEAFF. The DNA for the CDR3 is TGTGCCAGCAGCTTGGGACAGATTGGGACTGAAGCTTTCTTT.

The CDR3 protein is CASSPQTSGLSYEQYF. The CDR3 DNA sequence: TGTGCCAGCAGCCCCCAGACTAGCGGACTCTCCTACGAGCAGTACTTC. The chain combines TRBV4-2 with TRBJ2-7, with 9 nucleotides matching TRBD2. This CDR3 contains 16 residues. CDR1 is LGHNA and CDR2 is YNFKEQ in the germline V gene. V lost 4 bases and J lost 0; bases outside the gene matches: 7.

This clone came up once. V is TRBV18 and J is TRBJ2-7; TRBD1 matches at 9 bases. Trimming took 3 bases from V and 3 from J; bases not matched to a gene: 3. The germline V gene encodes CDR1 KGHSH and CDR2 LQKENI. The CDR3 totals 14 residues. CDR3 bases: TGTGCCAGCTCACCTCAGACAGGGGGCTACGAGCAGTACTTC. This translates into CASSPQTGGYEQYF.

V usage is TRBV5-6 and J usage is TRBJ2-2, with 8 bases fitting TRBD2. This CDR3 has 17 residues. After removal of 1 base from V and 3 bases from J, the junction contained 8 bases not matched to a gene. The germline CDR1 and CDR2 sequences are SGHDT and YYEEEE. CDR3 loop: CASSLLGAGGDTGELFF. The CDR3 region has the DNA TGTGCCAGCAGCTTGTTGGGGGCGGGAGGAGACACCGGGGAGCTGTTTTTT. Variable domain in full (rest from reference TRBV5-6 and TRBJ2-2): DAGVTQSPTHLIKTRGQQVTLRCSPKSGHDTVSWYQQALGQGPQFIFQYYEEEERQRGNFPDRFSGHQFPNYSSELNVNALLLGDSALYLCASSLLGAGGDTGELFFGEGSRLTVL.

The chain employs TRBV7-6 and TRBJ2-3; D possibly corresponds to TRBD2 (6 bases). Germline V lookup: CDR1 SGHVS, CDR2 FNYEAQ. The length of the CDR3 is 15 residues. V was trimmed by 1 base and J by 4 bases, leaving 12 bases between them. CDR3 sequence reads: CASSLDGGNADTQYF. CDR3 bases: TGTGCCAGCAGCTTAGATGGCGGGAACGCAGATACGCAGTATTTT.